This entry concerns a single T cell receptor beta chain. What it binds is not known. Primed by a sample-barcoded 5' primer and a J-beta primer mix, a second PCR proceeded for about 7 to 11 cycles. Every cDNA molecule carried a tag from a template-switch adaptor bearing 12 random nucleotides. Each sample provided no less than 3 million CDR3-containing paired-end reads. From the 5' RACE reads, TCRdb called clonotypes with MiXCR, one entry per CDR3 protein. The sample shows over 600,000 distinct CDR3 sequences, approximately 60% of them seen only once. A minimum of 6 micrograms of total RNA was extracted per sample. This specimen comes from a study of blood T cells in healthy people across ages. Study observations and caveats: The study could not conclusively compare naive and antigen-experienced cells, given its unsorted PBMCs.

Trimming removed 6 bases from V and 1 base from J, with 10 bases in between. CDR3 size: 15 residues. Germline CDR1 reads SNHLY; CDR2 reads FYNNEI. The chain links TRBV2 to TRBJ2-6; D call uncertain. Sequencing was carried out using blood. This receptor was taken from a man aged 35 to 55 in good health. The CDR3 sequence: CASRLLVSGANVLTF. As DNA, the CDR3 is TGTGCCAGCAGATTATTGGTATCTGGGGCCAACGTCCTGACTTTC.